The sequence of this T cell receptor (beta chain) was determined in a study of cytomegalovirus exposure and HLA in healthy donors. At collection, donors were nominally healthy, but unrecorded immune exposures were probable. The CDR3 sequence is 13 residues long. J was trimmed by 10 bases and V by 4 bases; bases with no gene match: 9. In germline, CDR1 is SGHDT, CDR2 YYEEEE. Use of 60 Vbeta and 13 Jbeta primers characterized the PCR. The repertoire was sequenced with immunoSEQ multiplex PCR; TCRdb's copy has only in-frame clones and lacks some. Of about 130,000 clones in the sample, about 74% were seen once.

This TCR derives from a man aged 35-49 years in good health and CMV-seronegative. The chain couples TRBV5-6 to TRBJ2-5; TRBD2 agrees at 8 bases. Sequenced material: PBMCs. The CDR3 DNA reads TGTGCCAGCAGCCCGGGGGGGGGCGCAGACCAGTACTTC. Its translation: CASSPGGGADQYF.